The next 23 T cell receptor beta chains were all read from a single sample in a study of T cell responses to AZD1222 COVID-19 vaccine. Data came from immunoSEQ multiplex PCR; TCRdb stores just in-frame clones and leaves some out. The data contain 90,000 to 110,000 clones, approximately 88% of them singletons. The input for sequencing was peripheral blood, taken on day 0 of MenACWY control vaccination. Receptors originate from an adult in good health.

This clone appeared a few times. CDR3 amino acids: CASSLRHPGAEAFF. The CDR3 region has the DNA TGTGCCAGCAGTTTACGTCATCCAGGGGCTGAAGCTTTCTTT. The chain uses TRBV28 and TRBJ1-1, with D tentatively TRBD1 (6 bases). Trimming took off 2 bases at V and 6 bases at J, with 13 bases between the two ends. Germline loops: CDR1 MDHEN, CDR2 SYDVKM. The CDR3 is 14 amino acids.

This clone was seen once. V and J are TRBV30 and TRBJ1-1, with D unresolved. CDR1 and CDR2 (germline): GTSNPN, SVGIG (reference sequence). The V end lost 2 bases, the J end lost 4 bases, and 5 bases lay between the germline ends. CDR3 length: 11 residues. CDR3 bases: TGTGCCTGGAGTCACCGCACTGAAGCTTTCTTT. This codes for CAWSHRTEAFF.

This sequence joins TRBV27 and TRBJ1-6, with TRBD1 matching 9 bases. CDR3 length: 16 amino acids. V was clipped by 5 bases and J by 6 bases; unmatched bases: 8. The germline V gene encodes CDR1 MNHEY and CDR2 SMNVEV (reference sequence). The CDR3 is CASSPLQGAVNSPLHF. Written as DNA, the CDR3 is TGTGCCAGCAGTCCGTTACAGGGGGCAGTTAATTCACCCCTCCACTTT.

This clone was counted ten times or more. This chain uses TRBV28 with TRBJ1-6; TRBD1 aligns across 9 bases. V lost 5 bases and J lost 6; bases outside the gene matches: 8. Germline lookup yields CDR1 MDHEN and CDR2 SYDVKM. This CDR3 is 16 amino acids long. The CDR3 sequence: CASSPPSDRGNSPLHF. The DNA of the CDR3 is TGTGCCAGCAGTCCTCCCTCGGACAGGGGTAATTCACCCCTCCACTTT. Full variable domain (outside the CDR3, taken from reference TRBV28 and TRBJ1-6): DVKVTQSSRYLVKRTGEKVFLECVQDMDHENMFWYRQDPGLGLRLIYFSYDVKMKEKGDIPEGYSVSREKKERFSLILESASTNQTSMYLCASSPPSDRGNSPLHFGNGTRLTVT.

The rearrangement links TRBV4-3 to TRBJ1-4, with TRBD1 matching over 8 bases. The CDR3 contains 15 residues. CDR1 is LGHNA and CDR2 is YSLEER in the germline V gene. J gave up 7 bases and V 4 bases, and 8 bases lay outside the gene matches. CDR3 in DNA: TGCGCCAGCAGCCGCCGAACAGGGGGGGGTGAAAAACTGTTTTTT. Amino acid sequence: CASSRRTGGGEKLFF.

V is TRBV10-3 and J is TRBJ1-1; D ambiguous. The V end lost 7 bases, the J end lost 1 base, and 10 bases lay between the germline ends. Germline lookup yields CDR1 ENHRY and CDR2 SYGVKD. This CDR3 region has 13 residues. The DNA of the CDR3 is TGTGCCATCATCGGCCACCCGAACACTGAAGCTTTCTTT. It codes for CAIIGHPNTEAFF.

The chain carries TRBV11-2 and TRBJ2-2; TRBD2 is a possible D gene (6 bases). In germline, CDR1 is SGHAT, CDR2 FQNNGV. Trimming pared 5 bases from V and 4 bases from J, leaving 14 bases between. CDR3 length equals 15 residues. The CDR3 loop is CASSPGRAGTGELFF. The CDR3 nucleotides read TGTGCCAGCAGCCCAGGGAGAGCGGGCACCGGGGAGCTGTTTTTT.

The chain joins TRBV2 to TRBJ2-3; D possibly corresponds to TRBD2 (7 bases). The CDR3 has 15 amino acids. With 8 bases removed from V and 2 bases from J, the gap between germline ends came to 17 bases. The germline V gene has CDR1 SNHLY and CDR2 FYNNEI. CDR3 sequence (DNA): TGTGCCAGCGGGGGGGCGGTTGCCGTCACAGATACGCAGTATTTT. It encodes CASGGAVAVTDTQYF.

V gene TRBV27 combines with J gene TRBJ1-4; a weak D match, TRBD1 (6 bases). This CDR3 is built from 15 residues. CDR1 and CDR2 from the germline V gene are MNHEY and SMNVEV (reference sequence). The V and J ends lost 7 bases and 0 bases respectively, with 12 bases between them. As DNA, the CDR3 is TGTGCCAGCACACTCAGGGGTGCAACTAATGAAAAACTGTTTTTT. This codes for CASTLRGATNEKLFF.

The V call is TRBV9, the J call TRBJ1-1; D is ambiguous. The CDR3 is made up of 14 amino acids. CDR1 and CDR2 (germline): SGDLS, YYNGEE. V gave up 4 bases and J gave up 4 bases, with 14 bases separating them. CDR3 in amino acids: CASSQTTWSTEAFF. The CDR3 DNA reads as TGTGCCAGCAGCCAGACGACCTGGTCCACTGAAGCTTTCTTT.

The chain joins TRBV6-5 to TRBJ1-2; no definite D call. This CDR3 region has 14 residues. With 10 bases removed from V and 7 bases from J, the gap between germline ends came to 22 bases. The V gene's germline CDR1 is MNHEY and CDR2 SVGAGI. The CDR3: CATFPSRVGLGYTF. CDR3 nucleotide sequence: TGTGCCACCTTCCCGTCACGCGTCGGCCTTGGCTACACCTTC.

The chain is built from TRBV9 and TRBJ2-7; a possible D gene is TRBD2 (6 bases). V was shortened by 3 bases and J by 3 bases, with 13 bases between the two germline ends. The germline gives CDR1 SGDLS, CDR2 YYNGEE. The CDR3 covers 14 residues. CDR3 nucleotide sequence: TGTGCCAGCAGCGAGGGACTGAGGGACTACGAGCAGTACTTC. Its translation: CASSEGLRDYEQYF.

V gene TRBV2 combines with J gene TRBJ2-5; D perhaps matches TRBD2 (6 bases). Germline V gene sequence: CDR1 SNHLY, CDR2 FYNNEI. The CDR3 contains 12 residues. V was shortened by 7 bases and J by 9 bases, with 15 bases between the two germline ends. The CDR3 region is CASTLSPGAQYF. DNA of the CDR3: TGTGCCAGCACACTAAGCCCGGGGGCCCAGTACTTC.

In its sample, this clone was seen once. This CDR3 reads CASSDRGSVNEQFF. CDR3 bases: TGTGCCAGCAGTGACAGGGGGTCGGTTAATGAGCAGTTCTTC. This chain joins TRBV6-4 and TRBJ2-1; maybe TRBD1 (6 bases). The ends were cut back, 2 bases at V and 7 bases at J, with 12 bases in the middle. In germline, CDR1 is MRHNA, CDR2 SNTAGT. This CDR3 comprises 14 residues.

The chain recombines TRBV2 with TRBJ1-5; D gene uncertain. CDR1 is SNHLY, CDR2 FYNNEI, per germline. This CDR3 has 13 amino acids. V lost 6 bases and J lost 7, with 13 bases in between. Here the CDR3 reads CASRVSTGQPQHF. The CDR3 region has the DNA TGTGCCAGCAGGGTCTCCACGGGGCAGCCCCAGCATTTT.

The V and J genes are TRBV3-1 (or the pseudogene TRBV3-2) and TRBJ1-4, with TRBD1 identical over 7 bases. Germline CDR1 LGHDT, CDR2 YNNKEL (reference sequence). The CDR3 totals 15 residues. The ends lost 1 base at V and 10 bases at J; junction bases unmatched: 9. CDR3 DNA: TGTGCCAGCAGCCAAGTTAGGGGGCCAGGGGGAAAACTGTTTTTT. It yields the protein CASSQVRGPGGKLFF.

The chain couples TRBV7-8 to TRBJ1-2, with a possible D match to TRBD1 (5 bases). Germline V gives CDR1 SGHVS, CDR2 FQNEAQ. V gave up 5 bases and J gave up 8 bases, with 18 bases separating them. The CDR3 runs 14 residues. The CDR3 DNA sequence: TGTGCCAGCAGCGAGGCCCAAGGGGAAGACGGCTACACCTTC. Amino acid sequence: CASSEAQGEDGYTF.

This rearrangement joins TRBV4-2 to TRBJ2-3; D unresolved. CDR3 size: 15 residues. Germline V gene data show CDR1 as LGHNA and CDR2 as YNFKEQ. V lost 1 base and J lost 6, with 14 bases in between. Written as DNA, the CDR3 is TGTGCCAGCAGCCAAGGTGTCCGGGTACGCGATACGCAGTATTTT. This gives the protein CASSQGVRVRDTQYF.

The genes are TRBV7-9 and TRBJ2-5, with D perhaps given as TRBD1 or TRBD2 (5 bases each). Trimming took 1 base from V and 5 from J, leaving 8 bases between them. The CDR3 totals 13 residues. From germline, CDR1 is SEHNR and CDR2 FQNEAQ (reference sequence). The CDR3 coding sequence is TGTGCCAGCAGCTTAGGGGGCGGGGAGACCCAGTACTTC. Its protein is CASSLGGGETQYF.

V usage is TRBV24-1 and J usage is TRBJ2-7, with D possibly matching TRBD1 (6 bases). The germline V gene has CDR1 KGHDR and CDR2 SFDVKD. The CDR3 totals 15 residues. V gave up 2 bases and J gave up 1 base, with 11 bases separating them. CDR3 protein: CATSDSARGSYEQYF. The CDR3 region has the DNA TGTGCCACCAGTGATTCCGCCAGGGGATCCTACGAGCAGTACTTC.

This chain uses TRBV9 with TRBJ2-3; D is uncertain. Germline V lookup: CDR1 SGDLS, CDR2 YYNGEE. This CDR3 spans 12 amino acids. The V and J ends lost 0 bases and 6 bases respectively, with 5 bases between them. The CDR3 is CASSVVGDTQYF. CDR3 bases: TGTGCCAGCAGCGTAGTAGGCGATACGCAGTATTTT.

This rearrangement joins TRBV10-1 to TRBJ2-5; D gene uncertain. The V and J ends lost 0 bases and 4 bases respectively, with 3 bases between them. This CDR3 is built from 12 residues. Germline values: CDR1 WNHNN, CDR2 SYGVQD (reference sequence). The CDR3 here is CASSESGETQYF. CDR3 nucleotides: TGCGCCAGCAGTGAGTCTGGAGAGACCCAGTACTTC.

The chain is built from TRBV5-8 and TRBJ2-1; maybe TRBD2 (6 bases). Trimming left V 4 bases short and J 6 bases short, with 11 bases between. Germline V gives CDR1 SGHTS, CDR2 YDEGEE. CDR3 size: 13 residues. The CDR3 bases are TGTGCCAGCAGCCAAATCGGGGGCAATGAGCAGTTCTTC. Amino acids: CASSQIGGNEQFF.